This T cell receptor beta chain was retrieved from a study of blood T cell repertoires in COVID-19 (dated by TCRdb to between 2020 and 2021). Concerning the study at large: The collaborator samples originated in the United States, Italy and Spain and spanned the acute and convalescent phases of COVID-19. Nearly every sample came with metadata listing a de-identified subject ID, COVID-19 status, age in years and sex. The dataset comprised deeply sampled blood TCRbeta repertoires from subjects exposed to, actively infected with, or recovered from COVID-19. The prospective study material was composed of cDNA or gDNA derived from T cells, B-cell-depleted T cells, or PBMCs. Where available, HLA class I and class II types were obtained from metadata supplied by the sample provider rather than from assay-based typing. The repertoires were released in a freely available public database meant as a resource for research on the immune response to SARS-CoV-2. Samples came from the ongoing ImmuneRACE study (first 160 participants) plus 1,254 subjects from 6 global collaborators. Points the paper makes about the study in general: How much clinical and demographic metadata was included differed by source and by participant, and the metadata was provided uncurated.

CDR1 and CDR2, looked up from the germline V gene (reference sequence), are LGHDT and YNNKEL. Trimming leaves V shorter by 2 bases and J shorter by 3 bases, with the junction holding 6 bases beyond the gene matches. The CDR3, cysteine through phenylalanine, is 16 amino acids long. CDR3 DNA is the only sequence kept; it has 48 bases, read in frame from the first base. With regard to this clone: Its antigen is currently not known. Qualities for individual bases were not recorded, and no much larger clone is one base off.

TCRbeta CDR3 regions were amplified from genomic DNA by means of the immunoSEQ Assay, a bias-controlled multiplex PCR. The study's processing was this. The number of nucleated cells in each sample was estimated from the amplification of reference gene primers within the assay. Sequence reads were collapsed and filtered to measure the absolute abundance of every unique TCRbeta CDR3 rearrangement. For each sample, productive Simpson clonality was calculated as the square root of Simpson's diversity index across productive rearrangements. The table comes from immuneACCESS by way of TCRdb, which keeps in-frame sequences with V and J called. Part of the clones is missing from these tables; in studies checked, under half for an unresolved V gene and the rest for unknown reasons. V and J calls plus clone size are reproduced from that table; the DNA served to infer D and trimming. The sample table holds approximately 87,000 clones, of which roughly 80% were seen once. Of the sample, 15% to 17% is held by the ten largest clones.

Whole blood was collected in K2EDTA tubes by collaborating institutions according to the institutions' own protocols. For TCRbeta analysis, collaborators shipped samples in one of three forms: frozen whole blood, isolated PBMCs, or DNA extracted from either of those sample types. The sample comprised peripheral blood. The chain joins TRBV3-1 (or the pseudogene TRBV3-2) to TRBJ2-1; TRBD2 aligns with 8 central bases. This clonotype was sampled from a woman over 75 with acute or convalescent COVID-19. The CDR3 has the sequence CASSQFRGGIYNEQFF. The DNA reads TGTGCCAGCAGCCAATTCCGCGGGGGGATCTACAATGAGCAGTTCTTC.